A selection of T cell receptor beta chains follows, all from one sample in a study of CD8 T cells in Susac syndrome. Each CDR3 protein is one row after TCRdb ran MiXCR on the immunoSEQ multiplex PCR reads. The table lists fewer than 250,000 distinct CDR3 sequences, approximately 93% of them singletons. Sequencing input: CD4+ T cells from PBMCs. The source is a human donor in good health. Each CDR3 is given with its conserved first and last residue. The order of the fields is D gene, J gene, V gene, clone size, CDR3 DNA, CDR3 protein. D genes are given only for firm matches. Clone sizes are given selectively: once, few, many, or a class where the clone is expanded.

D: TRBD2
J: TRBJ2-5
V: TRBV7-9
size: once
DNA: TGTGCCAGCAGCTTACTTCCCAGCGGGGGGGCACAGACCCAGTACTTC
CDR3: CASSLLPSGGAQTQYF

D: .
J: TRBJ1-1
V: TRBV25-1
size: .
DNA: TGTGCCAGCAGTGGGTTCACTGAAGCTTTCTTT
CDR3: CASSGFTEAFF

D: .
J: TRBJ1-2
V: TRBV29-1
size: .
DNA: TGCAGCGTTGAGGTCTACAGAAACTATGGCTACACCTTC
CDR3: CSVEVYRNYGYTF

D: TRBD2
J: TRBJ2-7
V: TRBV5-1
size: .
DNA: TGCGCCAGCAGCTCGGGACTAGCGGGGGGCCCCAGCTCCTACGAGCAGTACTTC
CDR3: CASSSGLAGGPSSYEQYF

D: .
J: TRBJ2-2
V: TRBV5-1
size: .
DNA: TGCGCCAGCAGCTGGTCGAACACCGGGGAGCTGTTTTTT
CDR3: CASSWSNTGELFF

D: .
J: TRBJ2-1
V: TRBV12-3/TRBV12-4
size: .
DNA: TGTGCCAGCAGTTTTGAGAGGGGCCTGGGACAATACAATGAGCAGTTCTTC
CDR3: CASSFERGLGQYNEQFF

D: .
J: TRBJ2-5
V: TRBV7-2
size: .
DNA: TGTGCCAGCAGCCTCCTGGGCGCTCTGGTAGAGACCCAGTACTTC
CDR3: CASSLLGALVETQYF

D: .
J: TRBJ1-3
V: TRBV10-3
size: once
DNA: TGTGCCATCAGTGCAGGGTCCGATGGAAACACCATATATTTT
CDR3: CAISAGSDGNTIYF

D: .
J: TRBJ2-5
V: TRBV11-2
size: few
DNA: TGTGCCAGCAGCTTAGGTGGAGGCGGTGAGACCCAGTACTTC
CDR3: CASSLGGGGETQYF

D: .
J: TRBJ2-5
V: TRBV2
size: .
DNA: TGTGCCAGCAGTGAAGCCCTACCGGGGACCCAGTACTTC
CDR3: CASSEALPGTQYF

D: TRBD1
J: TRBJ1-5
V: TRBV19
size: .
DNA: TGTGCCAGTAGTATCCCGACAGGGAGGGTACCCCAGCATTTT
CDR3: CASSIPTGRVPQHF

D: .
J: TRBJ2-7
V: TRBV5-4
size: .
DNA: TGTGCCAGCAGCTTGGTTGGGGCGGCGGGGGCCCTAACCTACGAGCAGTACTTC
CDR3: CASSLVGAAGALTYEQYF

D: TRBD1
J: TRBJ1-5
V: TRBV2
size: .
DNA: TGTGCCAGCAGCGGGGGCAGGGGGCATGGACAGCCCCAGCATTTT
CDR3: CASSGGRGHGQPQHF

D: .
J: TRBJ2-1
V: TRBV12-3/TRBV12-4
size: once
DNA: TGTGCCAGCATTAAGACCAGCGAGCAGTTCTTC
CDR3: CASIKTSEQFF

D: .
J: TRBJ2-3
V: TRBV12-3/TRBV12-4
size: .
DNA: TGTGCCAGCAGTTCCTTACGGGGGGATACGCAGTATTTT
CDR3: CASSSLRGDTQYF

D: TRBD1
J: TRBJ1-4
V: TRBV4-3
size: .
DNA: TGCGCCAGCAGCCAGGATTATGGGACAGCAACTAATGAAAAACTGTTTTTT
CDR3: CASSQDYGTATNEKLFF

D: .
J: TRBJ1-1
V: TRBV4-1
size: few
DNA: TGCGCCAGCAGCCAAGAGGGCAGGGGCACTGAAGCTTTCTTT
CDR3: CASSQEGRGTEAFF

D: TRBD1
J: TRBJ2-2
V: TRBV7-9
size: .
DNA: TGTGCCAGCAGATTGACAGGGATGAACACCGGGGAGCTGTTTTTT
CDR3: CASRLTGMNTGELFF

D: TRBD1
J: TRBJ1-2
V: TRBV5-1
size: .
DNA: TGCGCCAGCAGCCCCTCCGGGACAGGGCCTAACTATGGCTACACCTTC
CDR3: CASSPSGTGPNYGYTF

D: TRBD2
J: TRBJ2-7
V: TRBV28
size: .
DNA: TGTGCCAGCAGTTTCCCCCCTGGGGGGGGCGAGCAGTACTTC
CDR3: CASSFPPGGGEQYF

D: TRBD1
J: TRBJ1-4
V: TRBV3-1
size: .
DNA: TGTGCCAGCAGTACCGGGACAGGGCTGGGAACTAATGAAAAACTGTTTTTT
CDR3: CASSTGTGLGTNEKLFF

D: .
J: TRBJ1-4
V: TRBV27
size: .
DNA: TGTGCCAGCAGTCGCAGCCCTGGCCCGGAAAAACTGTTTTTT
CDR3: CASSRSPGPEKLFF

D: TRBD1
J: TRBJ1-6
V: TRBV20-1
size: .
DNA: TGCAGTGCTAGACCGGGACAGGCTGGAACCGGCCGATCACCCCTCCACTTT
CDR3: CSARPGQAGTGRSPLHF

D: TRBD1
J: TRBJ2-1
V: TRBV20-1
size: .
DNA: TGCAGTGCTAGTCAGGGGCAGGGGGCATGGAATGAGCAGTTCTTC
CDR3: CSASQGQGAWNEQFF

D: .
J: TRBJ2-7
V: TRBV7-9
size: .
DNA: TGTGCCAGCAGCTTACGGGTAAACAGGAACGAAAAGAGCTCCTACGAGCAGTACTTC
CDR3: CASSLRVNRNEKSSYEQYF

D: TRBD2
J: TRBJ2-3
V: TRBV7-2
size: .
DNA: TGTGCCAGCAGCTTGGGCCTTGGTGTAGCGGGGCGCACAGATACGCAGTATTTT
CDR3: CASSLGLGVAGRTDTQYF

D: .
J: TRBJ1-1
V: TRBV16
size: .
DNA: TGTGCCAGCAGCCAATTGGGCGGCAAATCGCTTGAAGCTTTCTTT
CDR3: CASSQLGGKSLEAFF

D: .
J: TRBJ2-5
V: TRBV15
size: once
DNA: TGTGCCACCAGCAGAGCGCCCCGGGGCCAAGAGACCCAGTACTTC
CDR3: CATSRAPRGQETQYF

D: TRBD1
J: TRBJ2-7
V: TRBV4-1
size: .
DNA: TGCGCCAGCAGCAAGGGGGACAGGGATTACGAGCAGTACTTC
CDR3: CASSKGDRDYEQYF

D: TRBD2
J: TRBJ2-3
V: TRBV6-4
size: .
DNA: TGTGCCAGCAGCGCCGCCCGACTAGCGGGGGAGCACACAGATACGCAGTATTTT
CDR3: CASSAARLAGEHTDTQYF

D: TRBD1
J: TRBJ1-1
V: TRBV7-9
size: .
DNA: TGTGCCAGCAGCCTTCCGCGGACAGGACAGAACACTGAAGCTTTCTTT
CDR3: CASSLPRTGQNTEAFF

D: .
J: TRBJ1-6
V: TRBV30
size: .
DNA: TGTGCCTGGAGTGTAAAACAGAGTTCACCCCTCCACTTT
CDR3: CAWSVKQSSPLHF

D: .
J: TRBJ2-5
V: TRBV2
size: .
DNA: TGTGCCAGCAGTGAGGAGACCCAGTACTTC
CDR3: CASSEETQYF

D: TRBD1
J: TRBJ1-2
V: TRBV6-6
size: .
DNA: TGTGCCAGCAGCACGGGACAGTTAGACACCTTC
CDR3: CASSTGQLDTF

D: .
J: TRBJ1-1
V: TRBV29-1
size: .
DNA: TGCAGCGTTGAAGACCCTCGGACAGTGAACACTGAAGCTTTCTTT
CDR3: CSVEDPRTVNTEAFF

D: TRBD1
J: TRBJ1-1
V: TRBV27
size: .
DNA: TGTGCCAGCAGTTTTGGACAGGGGACGAACACTGAAGCTTTCTTT
CDR3: CASSFGQGTNTEAFF

D: .
J: TRBJ1-5
V: TRBV6-1
size: .
DNA: TGTGCCAGCACCTATAGTGAACAGGGCGGCAATCAGCCCCAGCATTTT
CDR3: CASTYSEQGGNQPQHF

D: TRBD1
J: TRBJ1-2
V: TRBV29-1
size: .
DNA: TGCAGCGTTGCCGGGCAGGGGGTTAGTGGCTATGGCTACACCTTC
CDR3: CSVAGQGVSGYGYTF

D: .
J: TRBJ2-5
V: TRBV12-3/TRBV12-4
size: once
DNA: TGTGCCAGCAGTTTTCGGGTCCAAGAGACCCAGTACTTC
CDR3: CASSFRVQETQYF

D: .
J: TRBJ1-2
V: TRBV7-2
size: few
DNA: TGTGCCAGCAGCTTAGGGCAGAACTATGGCTACACCTTC
CDR3: CASSLGQNYGYTF

D: .
J: TRBJ1-4
V: TRBV5-6
size: .
DNA: TGTGCCAGCAGCTCAGGCCCCAATTTAAATGAAAAACTGTTTTTT
CDR3: CASSSGPNLNEKLFF

D: TRBD1
J: TRBJ1-2
V: TRBV5-1
size: .
DNA: TGCGCCAGCAGCTCTGGACAGGTCGTCTATGGCTACACCTTC
CDR3: CASSSGQVVYGYTF

D: .
J: TRBJ1-6
V: TRBV27
size: .
DNA: TGTGCCAGTTCAAACAGGGAAATGTCCTATAATTCACCCCTCCACTTT
CDR3: CASSNREMSYNSPLHF

D: .
J: TRBJ2-3
V: TRBV7-3
size: .
DNA: TGTGCCAGCAGCCCCGGGCCCACAGATACGCAGTATTTT
CDR3: CASSPGPTDTQYF

D: TRBD1
J: TRBJ1-3
V: TRBV3-1
size: once
DNA: TGTGCCAGCAGCCAAGCGGGACAGCTCGCTGGAAACACCATATATTTT
CDR3: CASSQAGQLAGNTIYF

D: .
J: TRBJ1-1
V: TRBV28
size: .
DNA: TGTGCCAGCAGGGCAGGGGTAATGAACACTGAAGCTTTCTTT
CDR3: CASRAGVMNTEAFF